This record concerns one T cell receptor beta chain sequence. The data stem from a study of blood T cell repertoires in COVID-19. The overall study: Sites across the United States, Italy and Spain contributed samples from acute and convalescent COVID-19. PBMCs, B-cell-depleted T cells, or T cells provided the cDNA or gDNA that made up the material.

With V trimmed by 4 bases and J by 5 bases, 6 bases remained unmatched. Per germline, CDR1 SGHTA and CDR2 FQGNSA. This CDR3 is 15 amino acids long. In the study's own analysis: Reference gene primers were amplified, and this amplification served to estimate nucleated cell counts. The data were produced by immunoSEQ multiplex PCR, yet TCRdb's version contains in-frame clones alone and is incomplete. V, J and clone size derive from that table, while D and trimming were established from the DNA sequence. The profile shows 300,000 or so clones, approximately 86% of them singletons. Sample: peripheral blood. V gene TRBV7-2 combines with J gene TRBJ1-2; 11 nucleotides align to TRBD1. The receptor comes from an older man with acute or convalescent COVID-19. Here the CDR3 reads CASSSGQGAPYGYTF. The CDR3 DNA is TGTGCCAGCAGCTCCGGACAGGGGGCGCCGTATGGCTACACCTTC.